These T cell receptor beta chains were read from a single sample in a study of cytomegalovirus exposure and HLA in healthy donors. Some clones are missing from TCRdb's copy, which holds only in-frame ones; the method was immunoSEQ multiplex PCR. The data contain around 94,000 clones, more than 70% of them seen just once; the ten biggest clones take up 8.5% to 10%. Sequencing was performed on PBMCs. These receptors all stem from a male donor in good health and CMV-seropositive. CDR3s include the opening cysteine and the closing phenylalanine or tryptophan. Each record gives: D gene, V gene, clone size, J gene, CDR3 DNA, CDR3 protein. The D gene is left open where the match is weak. Only part of the rows carry a size: once, few, many, or a class if the clone is expanded.

d_gene: TRBD2; v_gene: TRBV7-6; abundance: .; j_gene: TRBJ2-5; CDR3nt: TGTGCCACCAAACCACTAGCGAATCAAGAGACCCAGTACTTC; CDR3aa: CATKPLANQETQYF
d_gene: TRBD1; v_gene: TRBV2; abundance: few; j_gene: TRBJ2-6; CDR3nt: TGTGCCAGCAGACAGGGGAGCTCTGGGGCCAACGTCCTGACTTTC; CDR3aa: CASRQGSSGANVLTF
d_gene: .; v_gene: TRBV5-1; abundance: .; j_gene: TRBJ2-2; CDR3nt: TGCGCCAGCAGCACCACGGGTAACACCGGGGAGCTGTTTTTT; CDR3aa: CASSTTGNTGELFF
d_gene: .; v_gene: TRBV11-2; abundance: .; j_gene: TRBJ1-4; CDR3nt: TGTGCCAGCAGCTTTTTCGGTAATGAAAAACTGTTTTTT; CDR3aa: CASSFFGNEKLFF
d_gene: TRBD2; v_gene: TRBV4-1; abundance: .; j_gene: TRBJ2-5; CDR3nt: TGCGCCAGCAGCCAAGATACTGTGGCTTTGGGCGGGAGGATTGAGACCCAGTACTTC; CDR3aa: CASSQDTVALGGRIETQYF
d_gene: .; v_gene: TRBV28; abundance: few; j_gene: TRBJ2-2; CDR3nt: TGTGCCAGCAGTTTCAGTAGCCCGAACACCGGGGAGCTGTTTTTT; CDR3aa: CASSFSSPNTGELFF
d_gene: TRBD1; v_gene: TRBV27; abundance: .; j_gene: TRBJ1-2; CDR3nt: TGTGCCAGCAGCCCCCGGGACAGCGATGGCTACACCTTC; CDR3aa: CASSPRDSDGYTF
d_gene: .; v_gene: TRBV25-1; abundance: .; j_gene: TRBJ2-5; CDR3nt: TGTGCCAGCAGTCGTCCAGGGGTGGGGGAGACCCAGTACTTC; CDR3aa: CASSRPGVGETQYF
d_gene: .; v_gene: TRBV19; abundance: .; j_gene: TRBJ2-2; CDR3nt: TGTGCCAGTAATCCCGGGGGCACCGGGGAGCTGTTTTTT; CDR3aa: CASNPGGTGELFF
d_gene: .; v_gene: TRBV9; abundance: .; j_gene: TRBJ2-7; CDR3nt: TGTGCCAGCAGCCCACCAAGGGGGGGGGTTGGCTACGAGCAGTACTTC; CDR3aa: CASSPPRGGVGYEQYF
d_gene: TRBD1; v_gene: TRBV27; abundance: once; j_gene: TRBJ2-4; CDR3nt: TGTGCCAGCAGTCGCAGGGGGCAGAACATTCAGTACTTC; CDR3aa: CASSRRGQNIQYF
d_gene: TRBD1; v_gene: TRBV28; abundance: .; j_gene: TRBJ1-4; CDR3nt: TGTGCCAGCAGTACAGACAGGGGCGGGGTACAGGAAAAACTGTTTTTT; CDR3aa: CASSTDRGGVQEKLFF
d_gene: TRBD2; v_gene: TRBV15; abundance: few; j_gene: TRBJ2-7; CDR3nt: TGTGCCACCAGCAGAGGAGGGCAGGGAGGGGAGCAGTACTTC; CDR3aa: CATSRGGQGGEQYF
d_gene: .; v_gene: TRBV29-1; abundance: .; j_gene: TRBJ2-7; CDR3nt: TGCAGCGTTCTCCAGCGGCGAAACGAGCAGTACTTC; CDR3aa: CSVLQRRNEQYF
d_gene: TRBD1; v_gene: TRBV7-2; abundance: .; j_gene: TRBJ1-1; CDR3nt: TGTGCCAGCAGCGTGACAGGGTTGGGCACTGAAGCTTTCTTT; CDR3aa: CASSVTGLGTEAFF
d_gene: .; v_gene: TRBV6-5; abundance: .; j_gene: TRBJ2-7; CDR3nt: TGTGCCAGCAGTTCGAGGGACGGGAGCTCCTACGAGCAGTACTTC; CDR3aa: CASSSRDGSSYEQYF
d_gene: .; v_gene: TRBV18; abundance: .; j_gene: TRBJ1-3; CDR3nt: TGTGCCAGCTCACCCCGGACAGTCCTCTCTGGAAACACCATATATTTT; CDR3aa: CASSPRTVLSGNTIYF
d_gene: TRBD1; v_gene: TRBV19; abundance: .; j_gene: TRBJ1-1; CDR3nt: TGTGCCAGTAGTATTATGACAGGGAATTATTTAGAGGTGAACACTGAAGCTTTCTTT; CDR3aa: CASSIMTGNYLEVNTEAFF
d_gene: TRBD1; v_gene: TRBV6-1; abundance: .; j_gene: TRBJ1-2; CDR3nt: TGTGCCAGCAGAAAAGCAGGGGGTTACTATGGCTACACCTTC; CDR3aa: CASRKAGGYYGYTF
d_gene: TRBD2; v_gene: TRBV7-9; abundance: few; j_gene: TRBJ2-5; CDR3nt: TGTGCCAGCAGCTTAGGTAGCGGGGGCCAAGAGACCCAGTACTTC; CDR3aa: CASSLGSGGQETQYF
d_gene: TRBD1; v_gene: TRBV28; abundance: .; j_gene: TRBJ2-2; CDR3nt: TGTGCCGGGGGACAGGGGACGAACACCGGGGAGCTGTTTTTT; CDR3aa: CAGGQGTNTGELFF
d_gene: .; v_gene: TRBV11-3; abundance: .; j_gene: TRBJ2-2; CDR3nt: TGTGCCAGCAGCCCTCTGGACAGTCCCACCGGGGAGCTGTTTTTT; CDR3aa: CASSPLDSPTGELFF
d_gene: TRBD2; v_gene: TRBV9; abundance: .; j_gene: TRBJ2-1; CDR3nt: TGTGCCAGCAGCGCCGGACTAGCGGCCAATGAGCAGTTCTTC; CDR3aa: CASSAGLAANEQFF
d_gene: TRBD2; v_gene: TRBV6-5; abundance: .; j_gene: TRBJ2-1; CDR3nt: TGTGCCAGCAGTTACGCCCAGGGTAGCGGGAAGGTCTTC; CDR3aa: CASSYAQGSGKVF
d_gene: .; v_gene: TRBV5-1; abundance: few; j_gene: TRBJ1-2; CDR3nt: TGCGCCAGCAGCTTGAGGGGGTATAACAATGGCTACACCTTC; CDR3aa: CASSLRGYNNGYTF
d_gene: TRBD2; v_gene: TRBV28; abundance: .; j_gene: TRBJ2-3; CDR3nt: TGTGCCAGCAGTTTAAGTAGCGGGAGCCGCACAGATACGCAGTATTTT; CDR3aa: CASSLSSGSRTDTQYF
d_gene: .; v_gene: TRBV29-1; abundance: .; j_gene: TRBJ2-3; CDR3nt: TGCAGCGTTGGGCGGGAAGATACGCAGTATTTT; CDR3aa: CSVGREDTQYF
d_gene: .; v_gene: TRBV4-3; abundance: .; j_gene: TRBJ2-3; CDR3nt: TGCGCCAGCAGCCAAGATCAGGGTAGCACAGATACGCAGTATTTT; CDR3aa: CASSQDQGSTDTQYF
d_gene: TRBD1; v_gene: TRBV27; abundance: .; j_gene: TRBJ2-5; CDR3nt: TGTGCCAGCAGCGCAACTTCCGGGACAGTTGAGACCCAGTACTTC; CDR3aa: CASSATSGTVETQYF
d_gene: .; v_gene: TRBV5-6; abundance: .; j_gene: TRBJ2-1; CDR3nt: TGTGCCAGCAGCTTGGCCGGGACAAGCTCCTACAATGAGCAGTTCTTC; CDR3aa: CASSLAGTSSYNEQFF
d_gene: .; v_gene: TRBV5-1; abundance: once; j_gene: TRBJ2-4; CDR3nt: TGCGCCAGCACTCTCTGGGACAAAAAAAACAGTCAGTACTTC; CDR3aa: CASTLWDKKNSQYF
d_gene: .; v_gene: TRBV12-5; abundance: .; j_gene: TRBJ1-1; CDR3nt: TGTGCTAGTGGTTTGGTCCAGGGTGGAATTCCTGAAGCTTTCTTT; CDR3aa: CASGLVQGGIPEAFF
d_gene: .; v_gene: TRBV11-2; abundance: .; j_gene: TRBJ1-1; CDR3nt: TGTGCCAGCAGCCAGATCACTGAAGCTTTCTTT; CDR3aa: CASSQITEAFF
d_gene: .; v_gene: TRBV19; abundance: .; j_gene: TRBJ1-5; CDR3nt: TGTGCCAGTAGTAGAGAGACAGTGCTATACAATCAGCCCCAGCATTTT; CDR3aa: CASSRETVLYNQPQHF
d_gene: TRBD2; v_gene: TRBV7-2; abundance: .; j_gene: TRBJ2-1; CDR3nt: TGTGCCAGCAGCATAGGGGCTAGCGGGAGATATGAGCAGTTCTTC; CDR3aa: CASSIGASGRYEQFF
d_gene: .; v_gene: TRBV2; abundance: .; j_gene: TRBJ1-3; CDR3nt: TGTGCCAGCAGTGAACCCGCAGGGTCTGGAAACACCATATATTTT; CDR3aa: CASSEPAGSGNTIYF
d_gene: .; v_gene: TRBV7-8; abundance: .; j_gene: TRBJ1-4; CDR3nt: TGTGCCAGCAGCTTAGGGAGGGTTTCAACTAATGAAAAACTGTTTTTT; CDR3aa: CASSLGRVSTNEKLFF
d_gene: .; v_gene: TRBV5-4; abundance: .; j_gene: TRBJ1-1; CDR3nt: TGTGCCAGCTTTGCGGCTCTAAAGAACACTGAAGCTTTCTTT; CDR3aa: CASFAALKNTEAFF
d_gene: TRBD2; v_gene: TRBV7-8; abundance: few; j_gene: TRBJ2-2; CDR3nt: TGTGCCAGCAGGGTGGGCAGCGGGGACACCGGGGAGCTGTTTTTT; CDR3aa: CASRVGSGDTGELFF
d_gene: TRBD2; v_gene: TRBV11-3; abundance: few; j_gene: TRBJ2-1; CDR3nt: TGTGCCAGCAGCTTAGGAGACAGCGGGAGTACCAATGAGCAGTTCTTC; CDR3aa: CASSLGDSGSTNEQFF
d_gene: TRBD2; v_gene: TRBV7-2; abundance: .; j_gene: TRBJ2-1; CDR3nt: TGTGCCAGCAGCTTAACGGGAGGGGGTAGGTGGCAGTTCTTC; CDR3aa: CASSLTGGGRWQFF